This record looks at one T cell receptor (beta chain) sequence and its context. As yet, its antigen is unknown. CD8 cells classed as naive were CD45RO-negative and positively selected for CCR7, excluding terminally differentiated effector memory CD45RA+ cells. The germline V gene has CDR1 MNHNS and CDR2 SASEGT. Trimming pared 10 bases from V and 3 bases from J, leaving 15 bases between. The CDR3 contains 13 residues. Repertoires were generated with immunoSEQ multiplex PCR, while TCRdb's copy carries only in-frame clones and drops some. The repertoire holds some 2 million clones, about 95% seen once, with 0.9% to 1.4% in the top ten. These data belong to a study of shared clonotypes between healthy human individuals. In the study overall: Each donor's CD4 naive and CD4 memory cells filled three plates apiece, CD8 naive two, and CD8 memory one. Study-wide points: Rarefaction revealed incomplete sorted-subset sequencing despite large depth. The authors expected sequencing depth to affect clonotype sharing among donors.

This clonotype was sampled from a man aged 18 to 29 in good health. The rearrangement uses TRBV6-1 and TRBJ1-1, with D hard to call. Sequenced material: naive CD8+ T cells sorted from blood. The CDR3 DNA sequence: TGTGCCACCCTCTTTAAGCGCGACACTGAAGCTTTCTTT. Translating gives CATLFKRDTEAFF.